Below, 17 T cell receptor beta chains from the same sample are listed, as sequenced in a study of identical twins. From the 5' RACE reads, TCRdb called clonotypes with MiXCR, one entry per CDR3 protein. The sample has under 900,000 distinct CDR3 sequences, 15% to 20% seen once. In addition, the sample was reused for a study of T cells expressing NK-cell markers.

The material sequenced was PBMCs. Receptor source: a woman aged 18-29 years in good health.

This clonotype was seen a few times. The chain recombines TRBV29-1 with TRBJ2-5; 9 bases line up with TRBD1. Germline loops: CDR1 SQVTM, CDR2 ANQGSEA. The J segment lost 4 bases and the V segment lost 6 bases, leaving 6 bases of the junction unmatched. This CDR3 has 13 amino acids. The CDR3 nucleotides are TGCAGCGTAAACAGGGGGCAGGGAGAGACCCAGTACTTC. Translated, it gives CSVNRGQGETQYF.

This clonotype came up a few times. The chain uses TRBV14 and TRBJ2-2; tentative D call: TRBD2 (5 bases). V lost 4 bases and J lost 4, with 22 bases in between. CDR1 SGHDN and CDR2 FVKESK come from the germline V gene. This CDR3 is 18 amino acids long. The CDR3 spells CASSRSGIRQRSTGELFF. DNA of the CDR3: TGTGCCAGCAGCCGAAGTGGAATTAGGCAGCGGAGCACCGGGGAGCTGTTTTTT.

The J gene is TRBJ2-1, the V gene TRBV6-5; D gene unclear. The CDR3 runs to 11 residues. V lost 4 bases to trimming and J lost 10 bases, with 8 bases between them. Germline CDR1 and CDR2: MNHEY and SVGAGI. The CDR3 loop reads CASSWAHEQFF. The CDR3 bases are TGTGCCAGCAGTTGGGCCCACGAGCAGTTCTTC.

The chain joins TRBV7-2 to TRBJ2-5; no reliable D call. This CDR3 is 14 amino acids long. Per the germline V gene, CDR1 is SGHTA and CDR2 is FQGNSA. The germline V and J ends were trimmed by 1 base and 3 bases, with 9 bases remaining between them. CDR3 DNA: TGTGCCAGCAGCTTAGAGGTTATAGAAGAGACCCAGTACTTC. The encoded protein is CASSLEVIEETQYF.

This clonotype occurred a few times. J is TRBJ2-1 and V is TRBV15, with TRBD2 as a possible D gene (6 bases). Trimming stripped 0 bases from V and 0 bases from J, with 18 bases between. This CDR3 has 19 amino acids. CDR1 is LNHNV and CDR2 is YYDKDF in the germline V gene (reference sequence). The CDR3 loop is CATSRDVGVRGNSYNEQFF. The DNA for the CDR3 is TGTGCCACCAGCAGAGACGTCGGGGTGCGGGGAAACTCCTACAATGAGCAGTTCTTC.

This clonotype came up a few times. This chain uses TRBV20-1 with TRBJ2-1; D is unclear. The CDR3 length is 16 residues. Germline loops: CDR1 DFQATT, CDR2 SNEGSKA (reference sequence). Trimming left V 0 bases short and J 0 bases short, with 12 bases between. The chain's CDR3 is CSARDLLGSSYNEQFF. The DNA of the CDR3 is TGCAGTGCTAGAGATCTCTTGGGAAGCTCCTACAATGAGCAGTTCTTC.

This clonotype was seen ten or more times. The chain employs TRBV12-3 or TRBV12-4 and TRBJ2-1; D possibly corresponds to TRBD2 (6 bases). This CDR3 has 13 residues. The V end was cut by 7 bases, the J end by 2 bases, with 9 bases between. CDR3 DNA: TGTGCCAGCATGGGCGGGGCCTACAATGAGCAGTTCTTC. This translates into CASMGGAYNEQFF.

The rearrangement links TRBV5-1 to TRBJ2-3; either TRBD1 or TRBD2 may supply D (5 bases each). This CDR3 has 13 amino acids. V gave up 5 bases and J gave up 6 bases, with 13 bases separating them. The germline gives CDR1 SGHRS, CDR2 YFSETQ. CDR3 amino acids: CASRYDRGDTQYF. DNA of the CDR3: TGCGCCAGCAGGTACGACCGGGGCGATACGCAGTATTTT.

The chain is built from TRBV12-3 or TRBV12-4 and TRBJ2-7; perhaps TRBD2 as D (7 bases). The CDR3 is 15 residues long. Trimming removed 5 bases from V and 0 bases from J, with 14 bases in between. CDR3: CASSPAGALSYEQYF. The CDR3 nucleotides read TGTGCCAGCAGTCCCGCGGGGGCTCTCTCCTACGAGCAGTACTTC.

This clonotype was seen at least ten times. The chain uses TRBV6-5 and TRBJ2-6, with D uncertain. The ends were cut back, 4 bases at V and 3 bases at J, with 10 bases in the middle. The CDR3 covers 15 residues. CDR1 is MNHEY and CDR2 is SVGAGI in the germline V gene. The CDR3 nucleotides are TGTGCCAGCAGTTCCAGTTTTATTGGGGCCAACGTCCTGACTTTC. Translating gives CASSSSFIGANVLTF.

The genes are TRBV2 and TRBJ2-4, with a tentative D call TRBD2 (5 bases). V was pared by 1 base and J by 7 bases, with 8 bases between. The CDR3 is made up of 13 amino acids. The germline V gene has CDR1 SNHLY and CDR2 FYNNEI. CDR3 bases: TGTGCCAGCAGTGAAGGTTCGGGGAACATTCAGTACTTC. Protein: CASSEGSGNIQYF.

The chain recombines TRBV29-1 with TRBJ2-5; tentative D call: TRBD2 (6 bases). The V end lost 6 bases, the J end lost 1 base, and 21 bases lay between the germline ends. Germline CDR1 and CDR2: SQVTM and ANQGSEA. This CDR3 contains 16 residues. CDR3 amino acids: CSVPGGLGRAQETQYF. In nucleotides, the CDR3 is TGCAGCGTCCCCGGGGGTCTCGGACGGGCCCAAGAGACCCAGTACTTC.

This clonotype was detected a few times. The CDR3 DNA follows: TGCGCCAGCTGCCAGGGACTAGCGTTATACAATGAGCAGTTCTTC. This codes for CASCQGLALYNEQFF. The chain employs TRBV10-1 and TRBJ2-1; 10 bases are a match to TRBD2. The germline V gene encodes CDR1 WNHNN and CDR2 SYGVQD (reference sequence). After removal of 8 bases from V and 4 bases from J, the junction contained 8 bases not matched to a gene. The CDR3 totals 15 residues.

V gene TRBV2 combines with J gene TRBJ2-5; no clear D gene. The CDR3 length is 10 residues. Trimming pared 9 bases from V and 5 bases from J, leaving 7 bases between. The germline V gene encodes CDR1 SNHLY and CDR2 FYNNEI. The chain's CDR3 is CASEAETQYF. CDR3 in DNA: TGTGCCAGTGAGGCGGAGACCCAGTACTTC.

This rearrangement joins TRBV28 to TRBJ2-1; 11 bases are shared with TRBD1. Germline V gene lookup returns CDR1 MDHEN and CDR2 SYDVKM. The CDR3 extends over 14 amino acids. Germline trimming cut 3 bases from V and 6 bases from J; bases unmatched to any gene: 1. The CDR3, as DNA: TGTGCCAGCAGTTTTGGACAGGGGGCCAATGAGCAGTTCTTC. It codes for CASSFGQGANEQFF.

The genes are TRBV4-3 and TRBJ2-7; D may be TRBD2 (5 bases). CDR3 length: 17 amino acids. V lost 1 base, J lost 0 bases, and 16 bases lay in between. Per germline, CDR1 LGHNA and CDR2 YSLEER. CDR3 amino acids: CASSQGRLARYSYEQYF. CDR3 nucleotides: TGCGCCAGCAGCCAAGGTCGGTTAGCGCGTTACTCCTACGAGCAGTACTTC.

The V call is TRBV3-1, the J call TRBJ2-7, with 11 bases lining up with TRBD2. Germline lookup yields CDR1 LGHDT and CDR2 YNNKEL (reference sequence). This CDR3 contains 15 residues. V trimming: 3 bases; J trimming: 3 bases; junction bases outside the gene matches: 4. CDR3 in amino acids: CASSQPGLADYEQYF. In DNA form, the CDR3 reads TGTGCCAGCAGCCAGCCGGGACTAGCGGACTACGAGCAGTACTTC.